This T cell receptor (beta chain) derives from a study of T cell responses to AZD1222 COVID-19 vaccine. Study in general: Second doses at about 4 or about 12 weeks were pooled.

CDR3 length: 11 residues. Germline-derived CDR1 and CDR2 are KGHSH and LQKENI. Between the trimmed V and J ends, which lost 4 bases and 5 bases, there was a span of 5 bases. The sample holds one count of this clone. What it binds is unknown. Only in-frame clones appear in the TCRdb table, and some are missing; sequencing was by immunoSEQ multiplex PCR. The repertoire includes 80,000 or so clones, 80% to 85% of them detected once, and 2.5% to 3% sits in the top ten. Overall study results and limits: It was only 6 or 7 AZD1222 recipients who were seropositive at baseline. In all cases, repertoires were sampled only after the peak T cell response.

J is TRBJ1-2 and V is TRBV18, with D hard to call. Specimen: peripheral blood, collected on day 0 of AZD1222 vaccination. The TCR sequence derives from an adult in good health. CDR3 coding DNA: TGTGCCAGCTCACTAGGATATGGCTACACCTTC. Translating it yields CASSLGYGYTF.